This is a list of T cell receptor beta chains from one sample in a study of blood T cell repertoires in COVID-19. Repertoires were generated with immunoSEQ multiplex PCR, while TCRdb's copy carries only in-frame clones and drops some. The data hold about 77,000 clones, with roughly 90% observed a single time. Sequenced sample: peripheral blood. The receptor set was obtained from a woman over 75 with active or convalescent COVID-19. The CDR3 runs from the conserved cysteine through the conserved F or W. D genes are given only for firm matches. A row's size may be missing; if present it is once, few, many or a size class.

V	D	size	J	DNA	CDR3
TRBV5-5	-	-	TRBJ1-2	TGTGCCAGCAGCCTATCTGCGGGGGCTCGGGGCTACACCTTC	CASSLSAGARGYTF
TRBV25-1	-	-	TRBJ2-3	TGTGCCAGCAGTGAATTCAAGGGGGATACGCAGTATTTT	CASSEFKGDTQYF
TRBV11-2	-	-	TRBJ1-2	TGTGCCAGCGGACTGGAACATGCAACTGGCTACACCTTC	CASGLEHATGYTF
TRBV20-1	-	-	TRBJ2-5	TGCAGTGCGAACAGGGAAGAGACCCAGTACTTC	CSANREETQYF
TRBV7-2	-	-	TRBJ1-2	TGTGCCAGCAGCTTAGCGTCCGGTAACTATGGCTACACCTTC	CASSLASGNYGYTF
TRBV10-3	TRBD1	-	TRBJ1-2	TGTGCCATCAGTGATTACAGGGGGCGTGACTATGGCTACACCTTC	CAISDYRGRDYGYTF
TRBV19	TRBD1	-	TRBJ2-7	TGTGCCAGTAGCTCCGGACAGGGGGCGGGCGAGCAGTACTTC	CASSSGQGAGEQYF
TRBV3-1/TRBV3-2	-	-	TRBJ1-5	TGTGCCAGCAGCCAAGTGCTCCCCAGGAACAATCAGCCCCAGCATTTT	CASSQVLPRNNQPQHF
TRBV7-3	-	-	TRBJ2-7	TGTGCCAGCAGCCCAGGTGGATCCTACGAGCAGTACTTC	CASSPGGSYEQYF
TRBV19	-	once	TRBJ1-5	TGTGCCAGTAGTATACCGGACAGAGTAAATCAGCCCCAGCATTTT	CASSIPDRVNQPQHF
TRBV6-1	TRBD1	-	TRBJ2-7	TGTGCCAGCAGTGACCTACAGGGGGACTACGAGCAGTACTTC	CASSDLQGDYEQYF
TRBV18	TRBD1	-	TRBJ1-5	TGTGCCAGCTCACCTACAGGGGATCAGCCCCAGCATTTT	CASSPTGDQPQHF
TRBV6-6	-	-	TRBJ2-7	TGTGCCAGCAGAGGACAGTACTACGAGCAGTACTTC	CASRGQYYEQYF
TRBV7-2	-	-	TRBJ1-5	TGTGCCAGCAGCATTGACTCCAATCAGCCCCAGCATTTT	CASSIDSNQPQHF
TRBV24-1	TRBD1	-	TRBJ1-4	TGTGCCACCAGTGATCCGACAGGGGAAGGGGAAAAACTGTTTTTT	CATSDPTGEGEKLFF
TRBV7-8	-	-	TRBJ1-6	TGTGCCAGCAGCTTTAATAACATCCGTGGGGGGTATAATTCACCCCTCCACTTT	CASSFNNIRGGYNSPLHF
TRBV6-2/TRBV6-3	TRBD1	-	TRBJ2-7	TGTGCCAGCAGTTCCGGGACAGGGGGCTTCGAGCAGTACTTC	CASSSGTGGFEQYF
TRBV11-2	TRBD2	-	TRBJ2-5	TGTGCCAGCAGCCTCGCGGGAGGGACAGAGACCCAGTACTTC	CASSLAGGTETQYF
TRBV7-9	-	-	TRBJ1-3	TGTGCCAGCAGCTTAGCCTTTCAGGTCTCTGGAAACACCATATATTTT	CASSLAFQVSGNTIYF
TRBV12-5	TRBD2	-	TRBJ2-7	TGTGCTAGTGGTTTAGTGAAGGGAGGGTACGAGCAGTACTTC	CASGLVKGGYEQYF
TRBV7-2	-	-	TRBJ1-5	TGTGCCAGCAGCTTAGGGGACGGGACTAATCAGCCCCAGCATTTT	CASSLGDGTNQPQHF
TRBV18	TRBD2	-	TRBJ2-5	TGTGCCAGCTCACCGGGACTAGCACTAGAGACCCAGTACTTC	CASSPGLALETQYF
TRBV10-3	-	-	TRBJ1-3	TGTGCTATGGGGCAAAATGGAAACACCATATATTTT	CAMGQNGNTIYF
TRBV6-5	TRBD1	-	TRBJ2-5	TGTGCCAGCAGTCAACAGGGGTCTTGGACCCAGTACTTC	CASSQQGSWTQYF
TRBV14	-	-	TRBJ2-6	TGTGCCAGCAGCCAAGTTCGGGGGTTGGCTGGGGCCAACGTCCTGACTTTC	CASSQVRGLAGANVLTF
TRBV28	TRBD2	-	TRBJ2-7	TGTGCCAGCAGTTCCAGCGGGGGGGCGAGCTCCTACGAGCAGTACTTC	CASSSSGGASSYEQYF
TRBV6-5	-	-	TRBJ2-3	TGTGCCAGCAGTTTGTCCATGGCGGGGCCAGATACGCAGTATTTT	CASSLSMAGPDTQYF
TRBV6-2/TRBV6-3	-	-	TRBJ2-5	TGTGCCAGCAGTTACGTCGGGGGAAAGGGGGAGACCCAGTACTTC	CASSYVGGKGETQYF
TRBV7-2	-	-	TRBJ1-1	TGTGCCAGCAGCTTAGCCCAGGGGACCACTGAAGCTTTCTTT	CASSLAQGTTEAFF
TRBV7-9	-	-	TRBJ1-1	TGTGCCAGCAGCGGGTCAGGGAGGACTGAAGCTTTCTTT	CASSGSGRTEAFF
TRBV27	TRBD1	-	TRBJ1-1	TGTGCCAGCAGTTGGACAGGGGACACTGAAGCTTTCTTT	CASSWTGDTEAFF
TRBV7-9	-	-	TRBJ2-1	TGTGCCAGCAGCTTCCGGGGCTACAATGAGCAGTTCTTC	CASSFRGYNEQFF
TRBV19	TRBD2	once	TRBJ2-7	TGTGCCAGTAGTACCCAGAGCGGGGGGCGCCACGAGCAGTACTTC	CASSTQSGGRHEQYF
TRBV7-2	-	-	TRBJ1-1	TGTGCCAGCAGCTTAGGTGGGCAGCTGAACACTGAAGCTTTCTTT	CASSLGGQLNTEAFF
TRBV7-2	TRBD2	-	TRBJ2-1	TGTGCCAGCAGTTCCGGGGGGGGTCTTTACAATGAGCAGTTCTTC	CASSSGGGLYNEQFF
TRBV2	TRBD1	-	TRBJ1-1	TGTGCCAGCAGTGCATTGATTGGGGACAGGGCCACTGAAGCTTTCTTT	CASSALIGDRATEAFF
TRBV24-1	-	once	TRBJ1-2	TGTGCCACCAGTGACCGGGGGGGGTACTATGGCTACACCTTC	CATSDRGGYYGYTF
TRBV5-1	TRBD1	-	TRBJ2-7	TGCGCCAGCAGCGTGGGTGGGACAGGGAGAACTGCGCAGTACTTC	CASSVGGTGRTAQYF
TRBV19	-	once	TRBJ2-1	TGTGCCAGTAGTATTTATAGCTCCTACAATGAGCAGTTCTTC	CASSIYSSYNEQFF
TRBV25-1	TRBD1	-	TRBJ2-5	TGTGCCAGCAGTGAGGGACAGGGCCTACAAGAGACCCAGTACTTC	CASSEGQGLQETQYF
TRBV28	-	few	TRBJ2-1	TGTGCCAGCAGTTCCCCCCGAAGATCGTCGACGGGCAATGAGCAGTTCTTC	CASSSPRRSSTGNEQFF
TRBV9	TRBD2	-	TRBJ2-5	TGTGCCAGCAGCGTTCAGGGAGCCGGGGGGGAGACCCAGTACTTC	CASSVQGAGGETQYF
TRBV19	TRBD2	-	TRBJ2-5	TGTGCCAGTAGTGGATGGACTAGCGGGGGGGCAGTAGAGACCCAGTACTTC	CASSGWTSGGAVETQYF
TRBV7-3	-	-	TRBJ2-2	TGTGCCAGCAGCTTAAGTACTTCGAACACCGGGGAGCTGTTTTTT	CASSLSTSNTGELFF
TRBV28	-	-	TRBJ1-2	TGTGCCAGCAGTCGGCAAGGACGGGAGAACTATGGCTACACCTTC	CASSRQGRENYGYTF
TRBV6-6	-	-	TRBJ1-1	TGTGCCAGCAGTAGCAGGGGTTTGAACACTGAAGCTTTCTTT	CASSSRGLNTEAFF
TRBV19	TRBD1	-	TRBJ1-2	TGTGCCAGTAGCCCACGAGGGACAGGGGGCGCGTATGGCTACACCTTC	CASSPRGTGGAYGYTF
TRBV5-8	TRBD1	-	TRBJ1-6	TGTGCCAGCAGCGTCGGACAGGGCGGGCATTCACCCCTCCACTTT	CASSVGQGGHSPLHF
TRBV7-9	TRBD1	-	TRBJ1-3	TGTGCCAGCAGCTATGGCGGACAGGGGCAAGGAAACACCATATATTTT	CASSYGGQGQGNTIYF
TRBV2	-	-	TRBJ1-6	TGTGCCAGCAGTGAACAGGGTAATTCACCCCTCCACTTT	CASSEQGNSPLHF
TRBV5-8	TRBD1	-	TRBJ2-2	TGTGCCAGCAGCTCCAGGGGGACCGGGGAGCTGTTTTTT	CASSSRGTGELFF